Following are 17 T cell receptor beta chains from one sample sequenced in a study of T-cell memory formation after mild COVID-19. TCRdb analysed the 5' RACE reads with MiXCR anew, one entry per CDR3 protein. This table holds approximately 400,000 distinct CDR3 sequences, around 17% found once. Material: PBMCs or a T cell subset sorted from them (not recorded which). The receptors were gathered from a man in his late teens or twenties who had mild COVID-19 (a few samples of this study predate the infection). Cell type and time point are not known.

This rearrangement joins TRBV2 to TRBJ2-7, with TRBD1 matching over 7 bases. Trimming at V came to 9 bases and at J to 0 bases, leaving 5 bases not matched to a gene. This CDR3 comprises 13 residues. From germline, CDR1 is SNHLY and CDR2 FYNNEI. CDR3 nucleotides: TGTGCCAGTGAGGGGACAGCCTCCTACGAGCAGTACTTC. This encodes CASEGTASYEQYF.

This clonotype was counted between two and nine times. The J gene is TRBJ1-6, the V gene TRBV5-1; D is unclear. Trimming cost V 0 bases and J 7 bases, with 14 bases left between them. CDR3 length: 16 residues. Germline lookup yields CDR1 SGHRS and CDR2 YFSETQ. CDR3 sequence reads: CASSLARPSLNSPLHF. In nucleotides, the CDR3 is TGCGCCAGCAGCTTGGCCCGTCCCAGTTTGAATTCACCCCTCCACTTT.

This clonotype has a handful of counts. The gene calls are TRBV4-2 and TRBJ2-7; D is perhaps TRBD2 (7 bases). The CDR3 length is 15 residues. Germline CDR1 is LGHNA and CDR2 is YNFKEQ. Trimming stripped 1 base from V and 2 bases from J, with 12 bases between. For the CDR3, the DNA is TGTGCCAGCAGCCAAGCGGCGGGGGCCCCCTACGAGCAGTACGTC. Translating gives CASSQAAGAPYEQYV.

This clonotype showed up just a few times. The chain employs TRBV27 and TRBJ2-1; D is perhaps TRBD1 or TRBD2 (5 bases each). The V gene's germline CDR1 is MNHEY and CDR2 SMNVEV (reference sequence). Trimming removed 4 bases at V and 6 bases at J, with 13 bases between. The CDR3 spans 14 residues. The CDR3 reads CASSSTGTGNEQFF. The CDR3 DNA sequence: TGTGCCAGCAGTTCGACCGGGACGGGCAATGAGCAGTTCTTC.

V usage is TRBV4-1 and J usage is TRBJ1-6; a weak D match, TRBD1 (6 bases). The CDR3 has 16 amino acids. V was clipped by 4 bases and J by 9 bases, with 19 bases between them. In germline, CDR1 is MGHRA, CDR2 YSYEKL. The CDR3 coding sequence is TGCGCCAGCAGCCCTCGGGGGGCAGGGCAGGGTTCACCCCTCCACTTT. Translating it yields CASSPRGAGQGSPLHF.

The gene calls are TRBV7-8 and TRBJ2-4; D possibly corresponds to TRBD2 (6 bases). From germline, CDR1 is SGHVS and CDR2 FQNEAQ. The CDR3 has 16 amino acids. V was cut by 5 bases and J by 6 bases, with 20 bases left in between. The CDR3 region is CASSVRSRVGGNIQYF. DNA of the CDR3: TGTGCCAGCAGCGTTCGGTCCAGGGTGGGGGGAAACATTCAGTACTTC.

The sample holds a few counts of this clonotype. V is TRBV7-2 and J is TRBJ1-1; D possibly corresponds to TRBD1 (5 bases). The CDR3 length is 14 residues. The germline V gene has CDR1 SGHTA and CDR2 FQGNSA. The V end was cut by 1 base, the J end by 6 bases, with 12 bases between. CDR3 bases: TGTGCCAGCAGCTTAGTCTCAGGGTCCTCTGAAGCTTTCTTT. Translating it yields CASSLVSGSSEAFF.

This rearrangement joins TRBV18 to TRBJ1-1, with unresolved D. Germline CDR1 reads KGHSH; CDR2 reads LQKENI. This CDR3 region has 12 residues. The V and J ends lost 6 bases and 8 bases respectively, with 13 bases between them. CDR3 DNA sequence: TGTGCCAGCTCCCGCAGACCTCCCGAAGCTTTCTTT. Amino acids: CASSRRPPEAFF.

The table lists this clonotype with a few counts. The chain's CDR3 is CASSPQGPGMNTEAFF. DNA for the CDR3: TGTGCCAGCTCACCACAGGGGCCCGGAATGAACACTGAAGCTTTCTTT. The chain uses TRBV18 and TRBJ1-1; possible D gene TRBD1, 5 bases. Looked up from germline, CDR1 is KGHSH and CDR2 is LQKENI. Trimming took 1 base from V and 0 from J, leaving 12 bases between them. There are 16 residues in the CDR3.

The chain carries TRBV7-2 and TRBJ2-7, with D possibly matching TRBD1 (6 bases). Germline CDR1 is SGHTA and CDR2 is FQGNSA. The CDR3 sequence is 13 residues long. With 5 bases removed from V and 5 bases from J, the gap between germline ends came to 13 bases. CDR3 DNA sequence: TGTGCCAGCAGCGTCGACAGGTTCCACGAGCAGTACGTC. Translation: CASSVDRFHEQYV.

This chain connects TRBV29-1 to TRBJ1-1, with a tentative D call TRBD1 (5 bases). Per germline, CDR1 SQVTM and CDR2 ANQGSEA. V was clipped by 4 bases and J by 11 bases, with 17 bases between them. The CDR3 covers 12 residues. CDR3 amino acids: CSVVESGMRAFF. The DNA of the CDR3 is TGCAGCGTTGTTGAATCAGGGATGAGGGCTTTCTTT.

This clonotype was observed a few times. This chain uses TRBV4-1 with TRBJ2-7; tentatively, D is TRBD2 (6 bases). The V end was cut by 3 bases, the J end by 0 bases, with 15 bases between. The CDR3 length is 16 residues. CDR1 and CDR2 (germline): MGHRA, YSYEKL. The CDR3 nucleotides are TGCGCCAGCAGCCACACCGCGGGACTGAACTCCTACGAGCAGTACTTC. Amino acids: CASSHTAGLNSYEQYF.

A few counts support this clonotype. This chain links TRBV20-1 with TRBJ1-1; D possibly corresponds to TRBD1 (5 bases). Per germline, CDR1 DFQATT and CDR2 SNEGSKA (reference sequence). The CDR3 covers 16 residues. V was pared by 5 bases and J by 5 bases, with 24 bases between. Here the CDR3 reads CSAPGRDAQGGTEAFF. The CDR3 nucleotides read TGCAGTGCTCCTGGAAGGGACGCCCAGGGAGGTACTGAAGCTTTCTTT.

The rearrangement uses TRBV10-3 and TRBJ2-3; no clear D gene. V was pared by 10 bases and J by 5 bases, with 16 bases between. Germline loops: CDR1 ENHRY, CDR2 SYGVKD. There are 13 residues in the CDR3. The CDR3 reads CATLPNWGDTQYF. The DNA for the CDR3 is TGTGCCACCCTCCCCAACTGGGGAGATACGCAGTATTTT.

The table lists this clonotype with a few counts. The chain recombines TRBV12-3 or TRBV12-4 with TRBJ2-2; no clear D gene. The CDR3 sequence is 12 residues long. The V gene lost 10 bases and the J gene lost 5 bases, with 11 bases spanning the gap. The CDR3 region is CATERRTGELFF. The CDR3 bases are TGTGCCACGGAACGGCGGACCGGGGAGCTGTTTTTT.

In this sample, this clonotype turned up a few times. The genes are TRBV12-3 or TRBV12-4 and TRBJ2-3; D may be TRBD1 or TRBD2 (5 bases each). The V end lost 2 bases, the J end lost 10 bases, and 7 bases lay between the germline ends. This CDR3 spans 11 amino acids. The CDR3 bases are TGTGCCAGCAGTTTACTGGGGGCGCAGTATTTT. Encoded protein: CASSLLGAQYF.

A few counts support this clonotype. The CDR3 spells CASSQDRGSSYEQYF. The CDR3 DNA is TGTGCCAGCAGCCAAGACAGGGGGAGCTCCTACGAGCAGTACTTC. The rearrangement joins TRBV7-9 to TRBJ2-7, with 9 bases identical to TRBD1. CDR3 length: 15 residues. Per the germline V gene, CDR1 is SEHNR and CDR2 is FQNEAQ (reference sequence). V lost 5 bases, J lost 0 bases, and 5 bases stayed unmatched.